The 30 T cell receptor beta chains listed next were all sequenced from one sample in a study of T cell repertoires in cytomegalovirus infection. Their specific antigens are unknown. TCRdb analysed the reads with MiXCR anew, one entry per CDR3 protein. The sample yields around 750,000 distinct CDR3 sequences, over 25% seen once. The starting material was cultured CD8+ T cells from PBMCs, obtained from culture after CMV antigen stimulation. The receptors derive from a human donor in good health (CMV status not recorded). Some clones in this sample may be carry-over from other donors' samples.

This clonotype appeared many times. The V call is TRBV12-3 or TRBV12-4, the J call TRBJ2-7; perhaps TRBD2 as D (5 bases). The CDR3 contains 12 residues. V was clipped by 1 base and J by 6 bases, with 7 bases between them. The CDR3, as DNA: TGTGCCAGCAGTTTAGGAGGGTCCGAGCAGTACGTC. It specifies CASSLGGSEQYV.

This clonotype was observed a few times. This rearrangement joins TRBV10-3 to TRBJ1-2, with 10 bases aligning to TRBD1. The CDR3 consists of 14 residues. Germline V CDR1 and CDR2: ENHRY, SYGVKD. Losses at the gene ends were 7 bases for V and 3 bases for J; bases not matched to a gene: 5. This CDR3 reads CAIKSTGGDYGYTF. As DNA, the CDR3 is TGTGCCATCAAATCGACAGGGGGCGACTATGGCTACACCTTC.

This clonotype was seen a handful of times. The chain recombines TRBV6-2 or TRBV6-3 with TRBJ2-7, with D maybe TRBD2 (5 bases). V was trimmed by 6 bases and J by 2 bases, leaving 11 bases between them. Germline loops: CDR1 MNHEY, CDR2 SVGEGT. This CDR3 region has 13 residues. CDR3 in amino acids: CASSKPGTYEQYV. The CDR3, as DNA: TGTGCCAGCAGCAAGCCGGGAACCTACGAGCAGTACGTC.

The chain joins TRBV4-1 to TRBJ1-1, with D unclear. V lost 0 bases and J 1 base, leaving 6 bases between the germline ends. The CDR3 totals 14 residues. The germline V gene has CDR1 MGHRA and CDR2 YSYEKL. CDR3 coding DNA: TGCGCCAGCAGCCAAGAGGGTACGAACACTGAAGCTTTCTTT. This codes for CASSQEGTNTEAFF.

This clonotype came up a few times. CDR3 in amino acids: CASSLFPSGGANNEQFF. CDR3 DNA: TGTGCCAGCAGCTTATTCCCTAGCGGGGGGGCCAACAATGAGCAGTTCTTC. The rearrangement links TRBV11-3 to TRBJ2-1; TRBD2 matches at 12 bases. The CDR3 runs 17 residues. Germline V gene data show CDR1 as SGHNT and CDR2 as YENEEA. The V segment lost 2 bases and the J segment 5 bases; nucleotides outside the gene matches: 7.

The genes are TRBV12-5 and TRBJ1-2; no reliable D call. The length of the CDR3 is 13 residues. From germline, CDR1 is LGHNT and CDR2 FRNRAP. The V gene lost 0 bases and the J gene lost 8 bases, with 10 bases spanning the gap. CDR3 coding DNA: TGTGCTAGTGGTTTGGTACGGGGAGAAGGCTACACCTTC. Protein sequence: CASGLVRGEGYTF.

This clonotype has just a few counts. This rearrangement joins TRBV6-5 to TRBJ2-2; D possibly corresponds to TRBD1 (5 bases). V lost 6 bases to trimming and J lost 7 bases, with 9 bases between them. The CDR3 totals 12 residues. Germline V gene lookup returns CDR1 MNHEY and CDR2 SVGAGI. The CDR3 nucleotides read TGTGCCAGCAGACCAGGGATCGGGGAGCTGTTTTTT. It encodes CASRPGIGELFF.

As regards this clonotype: The conserved phenylalanine or tryptophan is not found at the CDR3 terminus, so this likely reflects a read error. The rearrangement joins TRBV20-1 to TRBJ1-3; a possible D gene is TRBD1 (5 bases). CDR1 and CDR2 (germline): DFQATT, SNEGSKA (reference sequence). Between the trimmed V and J ends, which lost 2 bases and 0 bases, there was a span of 14 bases. CDR3 length equals 16 residues. The CDR3 DNA reads as TGCAGTGCTAGACCCGGGGACCCTGGCTCTGGAAACACCATATATTCT. It encodes CSARPGDPGSGNTIYS.

This clonotype was seen a few times. The chain combines TRBV27 with TRBJ2-3, with TRBD2 matching over 7 bases. There are 15 residues in the CDR3. V shed 3 bases, J shed 1 base, and the junction held 4 bases outside the gene matches. Germline V gene lookup returns CDR1 MNHEY and CDR2 SMNVEV (reference sequence). The CDR3 region is CASSFGTTGTDTQYF. The CDR3 nucleotides read TGTGCCAGCAGTTTCGGGACTACCGGCACAGATACGCAGTATTTT.

The chain recombines TRBV7-9 with TRBJ2-5; 8 bases are a match to TRBD1. This CDR3 is built from 15 residues. V dropped 5 bases and J dropped 4; count of bases not matched to a gene: 9. Germline V gene sequence: CDR1 SEHNR, CDR2 FQNEAQ (reference sequence). CDR3 sequence (DNA): TGTGCCAGCAGCGAACAAGACAGGGGAGGAGAGACCCAGTACTTC. Translation gives CASSEQDRGGETQYF.

This clonotype was detected many times. The CDR3 here is CASSSTGVSYNEQFF. The CDR3, as DNA: TGTGCCAGCAGCTCCACAGGGGTTTCCTACAATGAGCAGTTCTTC. The chain links TRBV7-8 to TRBJ2-1; 7 nucleotides align to TRBD1. V lost 4 bases, J lost 1 base, and 4 bases stayed unmatched. This CDR3 is 15 amino acids long. The germline V gene has CDR1 SGHVS and CDR2 FQNEAQ. Supplemented by reference TRBV7-8 and TRBJ2-1, the full variable domain reads GAGVSQSPRYKVAKRGQDVALRCDPISGHVSLFWYQQALGQGPEFLTYFQNEAQLDKSGLPSDRFFAERPEGSVSTLKIQRTQQEDSAVYLCASSSTGVSYNEQFFGPGTRLTVL.

This clonotype was counted between two and nine times. The V gene is TRBV10-3, the J gene TRBJ2-2; D possibly corresponds to TRBD1 (5 bases). V dropped 7 bases and J dropped 4 bases, with 10 bases sitting between them. The CDR3 contains 13 residues. Germline-derived CDR1 and CDR2 are ENHRY and SYGVKD. The CDR3 is CAITSDSTGELFF. For the CDR3, the DNA is TGTGCCATCACCTCAGACAGCACCGGGGAGCTGTTTTTT.

The V and J genes are TRBV4-3 and TRBJ1-1, with D maybe TRBD1 (6 bases). The CDR3 spans 16 residues. V shed 0 bases and J shed 6 bases, with 17 bases lying between them. In germline, CDR1 is LGHNA, CDR2 YSLEER. The CDR3: CASSQDLPGEGAEAFF. The CDR3 coding sequence is TGCGCCAGCAGCCAAGATTTACCGGGGGAGGGGGCTGAAGCTTTCTTT.

This clonotype was counted a few times. This chain joins TRBV28 and TRBJ1-6; no reliable D call. The germline V gene encodes CDR1 MDHEN and CDR2 SYDVKM. The CDR3 has 16 residues. Trimming pared 3 bases from V and 6 bases from J, leaving 15 bases between. The CDR3, as DNA: TGTGCCAGCAGTTTCCTAGACATTCTGGGTAATTCACCCCTCCACTTT. Translated: CASSFLDILGNSPLHF. The full variable domain, its missing parts supplied by reference TRBV28 and TRBJ1-6, is DVKVTQSSRYLVKRTGEKVFLECVQDMDHENMFWYRQDPGLGLRLIYFSYDVKMKEKGDIPEGYSVSREKKERFSLILESASTNQTSMYLCASSFLDILGNSPLHFGNGTRLTVT.

This clonotype came up a few times. The rearrangement links TRBV12-3 or TRBV12-4 to TRBJ1-5; the match to TRBD1 covers 7 bases. V dropped 5 bases and J dropped 0; count of bases not matched to a gene: 10. This CDR3 is built from 17 residues. The CDR3 bases are TGTGCCAGCAGTGGTGGGACAGAAAGAATTAGCAATCAGCCCCAGCATTTT. This codes for CASSGGTERISNQPQHF.

The gene calls are TRBV25-1 and TRBJ2-7, with TRBD1 matching 9 bases. Germline loops: CDR1 MGHDK, CDR2 SYGVNS. Trimming removed 4 bases from V and 1 base from J; junction bases left unmatched: 8. CDR3 length: 16 residues. For the CDR3, the DNA is TGTGCCAGCAGTGGGTGGACAGGGGCGACATCCTACGAGCAGTACGTC. This translates into CASSGWTGATSYEQYV.

CDR3 sequence: CASSLTAEFPGTGYQETQYF. The CDR3 DNA follows: TGTGCCAGCAGCTTAACCGCAGAATTCCCCGGGACGGGGTACCAAGAGACCCAGTACTTC. The chain couples TRBV7-6 to TRBJ2-5; TRBD1 or TRBD2 may be the D gene (5 bases each). Per germline, CDR1 SGHVS and CDR2 FNYEAQ. CDR3 length: 20 amino acids. V lost 2 bases, J lost 0 bases, and 25 bases lay in between.

The chain joins TRBV19 to TRBJ1-1; 8 positions match TRBD1. The trim removed 1 base at V and 5 bases at J, leaving 6 bases unmatched. This CDR3 contains 15 residues. CDR1 is LNHDA and CDR2 is SQIVND in the germline V gene (reference sequence). CDR3 bases: TGTGCCAGTAGTATAGGTGAGACAGGGGCAACTGAAGCTTTCTTT. It codes for CASSIGETGATEAFF.

The chain uses TRBV19 and TRBJ1-6; D is ambiguous. The CDR3 contains 14 residues. Trimming shortened V by 3 bases and J by 7 bases, and 10 bases separated the two germline ends. The germline V gene encodes CDR1 LNHDA and CDR2 SQIVND (reference sequence). CDR3 protein: CASSMGGGNSPLHF. The CDR3 DNA reads TGTGCCAGTAGTATGGGCGGAGGGAATTCACCCCTCCACTTT.

The J gene is TRBJ2-1, the V gene TRBV12-3 or TRBV12-4; a possible D gene is TRBD2 (7 bases). Trimming took off 3 bases at V and 6 bases at J, with 15 bases between the two ends. The CDR3 runs to 15 residues. The CDR3 spells CASSFPRGEGNEQFF. Here the CDR3 DNA reads TGTGCCAGCAGTTTCCCAAGGGGGGAGGGCAATGAGCAGTTCTTC.

V usage is TRBV12-3 or TRBV12-4 and J usage is TRBJ2-5; D unresolved. V lost 1 base to trimming and J lost 5 bases, with 14 bases between them. This CDR3 is built from 15 residues. CDR3 DNA sequence: TGTGCCAGCAGTTTAGTCCGGGCAGCTGGGGAGACCCAGTACTTC. Translated: CASSLVRAAGETQYF.

This clonotype has a handful of counts. The chain combines TRBV27 with TRBJ1-5; tentatively, D is TRBD1 (6 bases). Trimming cost V 5 bases and J 0 bases, with 14 bases left between them. CDR1 and CDR2 from the germline V gene are MNHEY and SMNVEV (reference sequence). This CDR3 spans 16 amino acids. CDR3 protein: CASSPATGFSNQPQHF. CDR3 DNA sequence: TGTGCCAGCAGTCCCGCGACAGGATTTAGCAATCAGCCCCAGCATTTT.

The chain couples TRBV13 to TRBJ1-2, with D possibly matching TRBD1 (6 bases). The CDR3 totals 16 residues. Germline V gene sequence: CDR1 PRHDT, CDR2 FYEKMQ (reference sequence). V lost 5 bases and J lost 5, with 21 bases in between. The CDR3 DNA sequence: TGTGCCAGCAGCCAAAGAGGGGGACATAGCAATTATGGCTACACCTTC. The encoded protein is CASSQRGGHSNYGYTF.

The chain uses TRBV7-2 and TRBJ2-3; the match to TRBD2 covers 9 bases. Losses at the gene ends were 1 base for V and 4 bases for J; bases not matched to a gene: 9. The CDR3 totals 17 residues. Germline V gene data show CDR1 as SGHTA and CDR2 as FQGNSA. The CDR3 loop is CASSLELAGWSADTQYF. The CDR3 DNA follows: TGTGCCAGCAGCTTAGAGCTAGCGGGGTGGAGCGCAGATACGCAGTATTTT.

J is TRBJ2-2 and V is TRBV6-2 or TRBV6-3, with D tentatively TRBD1 (5 bases). In germline, CDR1 is MNHEY, CDR2 SVGEGT. Trimming took 2 bases from V and 8 from J, leaving 21 bases between them. The CDR3 has 17 amino acids. CDR3 nucleotides: TGTGCCAGCAGTTACCGATCCAAGGGGTGGAAGAATGGGGAGCTGTTTTTT. The encoded protein is CASSYRSKGWKNGELFF.

On this clonotype: The junction differs from germline at one of its ends, possibly a read error. This chain joins TRBV5-1 and TRBJ2-1, with 11 bases aligning to TRBD2. The CDR3 is 16 residues long. CDR1 is SGHRS and CDR2 is YFSETQ in the germline V gene. For the CDR3, the DNA is TGCGCCAACAGCTATAGCGGGGGGGCTTCCTACAATGAGCAGTTCTTC. Protein: CANSYSGGASYNEQFF.

The V call is TRBV7-9, the J call TRBJ1-2, with TRBD1 matching 7 bases. In germline, CDR1 is SEHNR, CDR2 FQNEAQ (reference sequence). There are 12 residues in the CDR3. V lost 8 bases to trimming and J lost 8 bases; unmatched junction nucleotides: 8. For the CDR3, the DNA is TGTGCCAGCCTCCACAGGGGCGGAGGCTACACCTTC. Translation: CASLHRGGGYTF.

This clonotype was counted only a few times. The chain is built from TRBV12-3 or TRBV12-4 and TRBJ2-2; D remains ambiguous. V gave up 5 bases and J gave up 7 bases, with 17 bases separating them. The CDR3 sequence is 15 residues long. The CDR3, as DNA: TGTGCCAGCAGTCCCCCCCCCGGTTCGATCGGGGAGCTGTTTTTT. Translated: CASSPPPGSIGELFF.

This clonotype was seen a few times. The chain has TRBV7-6 and TRBJ2-3, with 9 bases fitting TRBD1. Germline V gene sequence: CDR1 SGHVS, CDR2 FNYEAQ. The V segment lost 5 bases and the J segment 2 bases; nucleotides outside the gene matches: 11. This CDR3 has 17 amino acids. The CDR3 reads CASSRPGQGGNTDTQYF. In DNA, the CDR3 is TGTGCCAGCAGCCGCCCGGGACAGGGAGGGAACACAGATACGCAGTATTTT.

This chain links TRBV27 with TRBJ1-1; tentatively, D is TRBD1 (6 bases). The germline V gene encodes CDR1 MNHEY and CDR2 SMNVEV (reference sequence). V lost 8 bases to trimming and J lost 0 bases, with 16 bases between them. There are 15 residues in the CDR3. As DNA, the CDR3 is TGTGCCAGCTGTGAGGACAGAAACATGAACACTGAAGCTTTCTTT. It encodes CASCEDRNMNTEAFF.